The 22 T cell receptor beta chains reported below all come from one sample, sequenced in a study of PD-1 blockade in classical Hodgkin lymphoma. Repertoires were generated with immunoSEQ multiplex PCR, while TCRdb's copy carries only in-frame clones and drops some. Of about 62,000 clones listed, about 91% are singletons. Brentuximab vedotin exposure varied among the patients, all of whom had relapsed after autologous stem cell transplantation. The sample in question was peripheral blood mononuclear cells (PBMCs), obtained at baseline. These receptors all stem from a human donor with classical Hodgkin lymphoma.

V and J are TRBV19 and TRBJ1-6; a weak D match, TRBD1 (5 bases). CDR1 and CDR2 (germline): LNHDA, SQIVND (reference sequence). The CDR3 totals 15 residues. The V end was cut by 3 bases, the J end by 8 bases, with 14 bases between. The CDR3 DNA sequence: TGTGCCAGTAGTATGGTGGCCAGGGCGGATTCACCCCTCCACTTT. Translating gives CASSMVARADSPLHF.

V is TRBV18 and J is TRBJ1-4; a possible D gene is TRBD1 (6 bases). Germline-derived CDR1 and CDR2 are KGHSH and LQKENI. V was clipped by 4 bases and J by 8 bases, with 17 bases between them. The CDR3 has 15 residues. The CDR3 is CASSLEQGREEKLFF. The CDR3 DNA sequence: TGTGCCAGCTCACTCGAACAGGGAAGGGAAGAAAAACTGTTTTTT.

V is TRBV5-6 and J is TRBJ1-1; D is unresolved. Germline V lookup: CDR1 SGHDT, CDR2 YYEEEE. The CDR3 sequence is 15 residues long. The germline V and J ends were trimmed by 0 bases and 6 bases, with 15 bases remaining between them. CDR3 in amino acids: CASSLVGRGSAEAFF. CDR3 in DNA: TGTGCCAGCAGCTTGGTCGGCAGAGGATCGGCTGAAGCTTTCTTT.

V usage is TRBV28 and J usage is TRBJ2-1; D unclear. The CDR3 runs 17 residues. Germline V gives CDR1 MDHEN, CDR2 SYDVKM. Trimming cost V 6 bases and J 0 bases, with 18 bases left between them. The CDR3 region is CASRASHLASSYNEQFF. The CDR3 DNA is TGTGCCAGCAGGGCTTCTCATCTGGCGAGCTCCTACAATGAGCAGTTCTTC.

A remark on this clone: It may be a read error: a sequence one base away is much more abundant. The CDR3 here is CANSIPGLAGPYNEQFF. The CDR3 nucleotides are TGCGCCAACAGCATACCGGGACTAGCGGGGCCGTACAATGAGCAGTTCTTC. V is TRBV5-1 and J is TRBJ2-1; the match to TRBD2 covers 13 bases. CDR3 length: 17 residues. Per the germline V gene, CDR1 is SGHRS and CDR2 is YFSETQ.

The chain recombines TRBV9 with TRBJ2-2; tentatively, D is TRBD2 (5 bases). Trimming removed 2 bases at V and 7 bases at J, with 15 bases between. CDR3 length: 15 amino acids. CDR1 is SGDLS, CDR2 YYNGEE, per germline. The CDR3 loop is CASSVDPSLDGELFF. The CDR3 nucleotides are TGTGCCAGCAGCGTCGATCCTAGCCTTGACGGGGAGCTGTTTTTT.

The V and J genes are TRBV6-1 and TRBJ1-5; no definite D call. From germline, CDR1 is MNHNS and CDR2 SASEGT. V gave up 5 bases and J gave up 0 bases, with 11 bases separating them. The CDR3 runs to 15 residues. Here the CDR3 DNA reads TGTGCCAGCAGTCTAAGGCAGGATAGCAATCAGCCCCAGCATTTT. Amino acid sequence: CASSLRQDSNQPQHF.

In this sample, this clone turned up once. The rearrangement links TRBV9 to TRBJ2-1; D perhaps matches TRBD1 (6 bases). CDR3 length: 14 amino acids. Germline V gene data show CDR1 as SGDLS and CDR2 as YYNGEE. The V gene lost 7 bases and the J gene lost 4 bases, with 15 bases spanning the gap. CDR3 sequence: CASSLGASYNEQFF. The DNA for the CDR3 is TGTGCCAGCTCCCTGGGGGCCTCTTACAATGAGCAGTTCTTC.

The V and J genes are TRBV9 and TRBJ2-7; TRBD1 aligns across 8 bases. Germline V gene data show CDR1 as SGDLS and CDR2 as YYNGEE. V lost 1 base, J lost 0 bases, and 0 bases stayed unmatched. This CDR3 region has 14 residues. CDR3 sequence reads: CASSVTGGSYEQYF. CDR3 nucleotide sequence: TGTGCCAGCAGCGTAACAGGGGGCTCCTACGAGCAGTACTTC.

The chain joins TRBV27 to TRBJ2-3; D uncertain. CDR3 size: 14 residues. The germline CDR1 and CDR2 sequences are MNHEY and SMNVEV (reference sequence). Trimming shortened V by 8 bases and J by 1 base, and 13 bases separated the two germline ends. The CDR3 DNA is TGTGCCAGCGGGATCCAATGGGGCACAGATACGCAGTATTTT. The encoded protein is CASGIQWGTDTQYF.

The chain carries TRBV6-6 and TRBJ1-1; D possibly corresponds to TRBD1 (6 bases). This CDR3 spans 15 amino acids. V shed 6 bases and J shed 5 bases, with 19 bases lying between them. Germline CDR1 and CDR2: MNHNY and SVGAGI (reference sequence). The CDR3 loop reads CASRKKGEVGTEAFF. In nucleotides, the CDR3 is TGTGCCAGCAGAAAAAAGGGGGAGGTGGGGACTGAAGCTTTCTTT.

V usage is TRBV6-5 and J usage is TRBJ2-5; no firm D call. Trimming took 2 bases from V and 2 from J, leaving 6 bases between them. CDR3 length equals 13 residues. Germline V lookup: CDR1 MNHEY, CDR2 SVGAGI. DNA of the CDR3: TGTGCCAGCAGTTACAAGGCTCAAGAGACCCAGTACTTC. This sequence encodes CASSYKAQETQYF.

The chain joins TRBV29-1 to TRBJ2-6; no definite D call. V was shortened by 2 bases and J by 0 bases, with 8 bases between the two germline ends. The CDR3 consists of 15 residues. CDR1 is SQVTM, CDR2 ANQGSEA, per germline. The CDR3 reads CSVERWGSGANVLTF. The CDR3 DNA is TGCAGCGTTGAAAGATGGGGCTCTGGGGCCAACGTCCTGACTTTC.

This rearrangement joins TRBV5-8 to TRBJ2-7; 7 bases are a match to TRBD2. The CDR3 length is 15 residues. The V segment lost 0 bases and the J segment 5 bases; nucleotides outside the gene matches: 8. CDR1 SGHTS and CDR2 YDEGEE come from the germline V gene. The DNA for the CDR3 is TGTGCCAGCAGCTTGGACGGGGGGATACTTGACGAGCAGTACTTC. Translation gives CASSLDGGILDEQYF.

V usage is TRBV19 and J usage is TRBJ1-1; D gene uncertain. This CDR3 contains 13 residues. Per the germline V gene, CDR1 is LNHDA and CDR2 is SQIVND (reference sequence). V was clipped by 1 base and J by 6 bases, with 9 bases between them. This CDR3 is CASSIGGVAEAFF. In DNA, the CDR3 is TGTGCCAGTAGTATAGGTGGGGTAGCTGAAGCTTTCTTT.

CDR3 in DNA: TGTGCCAGCAGCTTAGGAGGGCGGAGAGCCAAAAACATTCAGTACTTC. It codes for CASSLGGRRAKNIQYF. The chain recombines TRBV7-8 with TRBJ2-4, with TRBD2 as a possible D gene (5 bases). Germline CDR1 and CDR2: SGHVS and FQNEAQ. The CDR3 contains 16 residues. Trimming cost V 1 base and J 0 bases, with 10 bases left between them.

The chain carries TRBV5-5 and TRBJ2-7; 15 positions match TRBD2. The trim removed 3 bases at V and 5 bases at J, leaving 12 bases unmatched. The CDR3 has 18 amino acids. Per the germline V gene, CDR1 is SGHKS and CDR2 is YYEKEE (reference sequence). CDR3 sequence (DNA): TGTGCCAGCAGCTCGGGACTAGCGGGGGGAACCCAAGACCACGAGCAGTACTTC. Translated: CASSSGLAGGTQDHEQYF.

The chain joins TRBV6-1 to TRBJ1-5; D unresolved. From germline, CDR1 is MNHNS and CDR2 SASEGT. The CDR3 totals 14 residues. Trimming stripped 5 bases from V and 3 bases from J, with 11 bases between. The CDR3 is CASSRGRTNQPQHF. The CDR3 DNA sequence: TGTGCCAGCAGTCGAGGACGGACCAATCAGCCCCAGCATTTT.

V usage is TRBV28 and J usage is TRBJ2-3; no definite D call. The CDR3 is 15 residues long. Trimming left V 3 bases short and J 0 bases short, with 10 bases between. The V gene's germline CDR1 is MDHEN and CDR2 SYDVKM. The chain's CDR3 is CASSFFMASTDTQYF. CDR3 in DNA: TGTGCCAGCAGTTTTTTTATGGCTAGCACAGATACGCAGTATTTT.

The chain is built from TRBV5-8 and TRBJ1-2; D not resolved. CDR1 is SGHTS and CDR2 is YDEGEE in the germline V gene. The CDR3 contains 13 residues. The V end was cut by 5 bases, the J end by 2 bases, with 10 bases between. CDR3 bases: TGTGCCAGCAGGGGTTGGAAAAACTATGGCTACACCTTC. Protein sequence: CASRGWKNYGYTF.

This CDR3 reads CASSQDPDRGSLNEQYF. The CDR3 DNA sequence: TGCGCCAGCAGCCAAGATCCCGACAGGGGGTCGTTAAACGAGCAGTACTTC. The V gene is TRBV4-3, the J gene TRBJ2-7; 9 nucleotides agree with TRBD1. The ends lost 0 bases at V and 5 bases at J; junction bases unmatched: 11. This CDR3 comprises 17 residues. Germline CDR1 reads LGHNA; CDR2 reads YSLEER.

This clone was seen a single time. The chain carries TRBV5-1 and TRBJ2-7; 7 bases line up with TRBD2. Losses at the gene ends were 5 bases for V and 12 bases for J; bases not matched to a gene: 14. This CDR3 has 13 residues. CDR1 and CDR2 from the germline V gene are SGHRS and YFSETQ. This CDR3 reads CASRPGEGSTMYF. CDR3 nucleotide sequence: TGCGCCAGCAGGCCGGGGGAGGGTTCGACGATGTACTTC.